A selection of T cell receptor beta chains follows, all from one sample in a study of Ad26.COV2.S vaccination and SARS-CoV-2 variants. Clones were sequenced by immunoSEQ multiplex PCR, and TCRdb holds only the in-frame ones, with some missing. The table lists over 400,000 clones, about 88% of them singletons, with around 2.5% in the top ten. The specimen comprised peripheral blood, sampled in a trial of Ad26.COV2.S vaccine versus placebo. Receptors originate from a person aged 18 to 65 who received the Ad26.COV2.S COVID-19 vaccine or a placebo. CDR3s include the opening cysteine and the closing phenylalanine or tryptophan. Each record gives: V gene, D gene, CDR3 protein. The D gene is left open where the match is weak.

>TRBV13|TRBD1
CASSLHGTGIQPQHF
>TRBV27|TRBD2
CASSFGGANGELFF
>TRBV2|-
CASRPGHITGELFF
>TRBV24-1|-
CATSDWNSQSYNEQFF
>TRBV6-2/TRBV6-3|-
CASSYSDLGRTDTQYF
>TRBV28|-
CASTNLGRTEAFF
>TRBV6-5|TRBD2
CASASGFTDTQYF
>TRBV9|TRBD1
CASSEQGATFSEKLFF
>TRBV7-9|-
CASSLGLPSREKLFF
>TRBV5-4|-
CASSLGGTKETQYF